The rows below give T cell receptor beta chains drawn from one sample of a study of Graves' ophthalmopathy and Graves' hyperthyroidism. Via MiXCR, TCRdb re-called the multiplex PCR reads, giving one row per CDR3 protein. The sample includes about 390,000 distinct CDR3 sequences, roughly 14% seen only once; the top ten take roughly 7%. Sequencing was done on a sample of peripheral blood. The receptor source for this set is a woman between 18 and 30 years old with stable Graves' hyperthyroidism. CDR3s include the opening cysteine and the closing phenylalanine or tryptophan. A D gene is named only where the DNA matches it firmly.

D: TRBD1
J: TRBJ1-5
V: TRBV6-2/TRBV6-3
CDR3: CASSHRDRNLLSPQHF

D: NA
J: TRBJ1-6
V: TRBV12-3/TRBV12-4
CDR3: CASTPSRVSNSPLHF

D: NA
J: TRBJ1-2
V: TRBV24-1
CDR3: CATSERGYGYTF

D: TRBD1
J: TRBJ2-5
V: TRBV4-2
CDR3: CASSRVPDRVKETQYF

D: NA
J: TRBJ1-2
V: TRBV6-1
CDR3: CASSPRQFYYGYTF

D: TRBD2
J: TRBJ2-7
V: TRBV28
CDR3: CASAPGGLGEQYF

D: NA
J: TRBJ1-1
V: TRBV20-1
CDR3: CSARDFGDTEAFF

D: NA
J: TRBJ1-5
V: TRBV4-1
CDR3: CASSQGRQGNQPQHF

D: NA
J: TRBJ1-1
V: TRBV11-2
CDR3: CASSRGRGNTEAFF

D: NA
J: TRBJ1-6
V: TRBV7-9
CDR3: CASRVGGGDSPLHF

D: NA
J: TRBJ1-5
V: TRBV7-8
CDR3: CASRRVVGRGQPQHF

D: NA
J: TRBJ2-5
V: TRBV12-5
CDR3: CASGFLTGETQYF

D: NA
J: TRBJ2-7
V: TRBV20-1
CDR3: CSAHEQYF

D: NA
J: TRBJ2-5
V: TRBV28
CDR3: CASSLPAGLGETQYF

D: TRBD1
J: TRBJ1-5
V: TRBV6-5
CDR3: CASSNLGTGFQPQHF

D: TRBD1
J: TRBJ1-1
V: TRBV18
CDR3: CASSPEGALGTEAFF

D: TRBD1
J: TRBJ2-7
V: TRBV5-6
CDR3: CASSFGQGAPEQYF

D: NA
J: TRBJ2-7
V: TRBV9
CDR3: CASSVGGASIYEQYF

D: TRBD1
J: TRBJ2-7
V: TRBV28
CDR3: CASSLSGGQGDEQYF

D: TRBD2
J: TRBJ2-7
V: TRBV30
CDR3: CAWSRGLAREQYF

D: TRBD1
J: TRBJ1-1
V: TRBV24-1
CDR3: CATSAGQGGTEAFF

D: NA
J: TRBJ1-5
V: TRBV12-3/TRBV12-4
CDR3: CASSLGERSRNQPQHF

D: NA
J: TRBJ2-3
V: TRBV3-1
CDR3: CASSPITKGDTQYF

D: NA
J: TRBJ1-5
V: TRBV19
CDR3: CASSRGASNQPQHF

D: NA
J: TRBJ2-2
V: TRBV29-1
CDR3: CSASPGGTGELFF

D: NA
J: TRBJ2-7
V: TRBV20-1
CDR3: CSARGERVYEQYF

D: NA
J: TRBJ1-1
V: TRBV20-1
CDR3: CSARDIGRGMNTEAFF

D: NA
J: TRBJ2-7
V: TRBV6-2/TRBV6-3
CDR3: CASSYSMVQYF

D: NA
J: TRBJ2-7
V: TRBV20-1
CDR3: CSAPWSYEQYF

D: NA
J: TRBJ1-1
V: TRBV9
CDR3: CASSARTGHLNTEAFF

D: NA
J: TRBJ2-7
V: TRBV20-1
CDR3: CSVGTISYEQYF

D: NA
J: TRBJ1-5
V: TRBV6-1
CDR3: CASSATWTDSNQPQHF

D: NA
J: TRBJ2-7
V: TRBV7-9
CDR3: CASSLDGGSTYEQYF

D: NA
J: TRBJ1-5
V: TRBV6-1
CDR3: CASRGYGYNQPQHF

D: NA
J: TRBJ1-5
V: TRBV19
CDR3: CASSIAPFNQPQHF

D: TRBD2
J: TRBJ2-7
V: TRBV2
CDR3: CASSASGGGEYEQYF

D: NA
J: TRBJ1-2
V: TRBV6-1
CDR3: CASNKKEGTNYGYTF

D: NA
J: TRBJ2-7
V: TRBV12-3/TRBV12-4
CDR3: CASSFRGASYEQYF

D: NA
J: TRBJ1-6
V: TRBV15
CDR3: CATSGTPNSPLHF

D: NA
J: TRBJ1-1
V: TRBV30
CDR3: CAWNPGAVNTEAFF

D: NA
J: TRBJ1-2
V: TRBV7-9
CDR3: CASSTSLRGAYGYTF

D: NA
J: TRBJ2-5
V: TRBV18
CDR3: CASSPSDGHQETQYF

D: NA
J: TRBJ2-5
V: TRBV4-1
CDR3: CASSQAGRRQETQYF

D: NA
J: TRBJ2-7
V: TRBV15
CDR3: CATSRDIGVRYEQYF

D: NA
J: TRBJ2-5
V: TRBV24-1
CDR3: CATSATGRAQPGQQETQYF

D: NA
J: TRBJ1-2
V: TRBV12-3/TRBV12-4
CDR3: CASSLKRGADGYTF

D: TRBD1
J: TRBJ2-5
V: TRBV27
CDR3: CASSLLFQGAETQYF